Listed here is a single T cell receptor beta chain. CDR3 length: 15 amino acids. Germline V lookup: CDR1 SGHNT, CDR2 YYREEE (reference sequence). The V gene lost 0 bases and the J gene lost 9 bases, with 16 bases spanning the gap. This entry belongs to a study of blood T cell repertoires in COVID-19. Study details: PBMCs, B-cell-depleted T cells, or T cells provided the cDNA or gDNA that made up the material.

Original data processing: Amplification of reference gene primers was used by the study to estimate nucleated cell counts. Sequencing used immunoSEQ multiplex PCR; TCRdb keeps in-frame clones, though not all of them. The DNA was the basis for D and trimming; V, J and clone size are from that table. The data contain over 250,000 clones, around 92% of them singletons. This TCR was recovered from a person aged 18 to 30 with COVID-19, enrolled during active disease. Sequenced sample: peripheral blood. The chain joins TRBV5-4 to TRBJ2-1; the D gene is possibly TRBD2 (6 bases). CDR3: CASSLVSGHNGEQFF. The DNA of the CDR3 is TGTGCCAGCAGCTTGGTCAGCGGGCACAACGGTGAGCAGTTCTTC.